The source of this T cell receptor beta chain is a study of control samples from healthy donors and cancer patients (TCRdb year 2020). As concerns this clone: It lacks a known antigen. Qualities for individual bases were not recorded, and no much larger clone is one base off.

The CDR3 contains 15 residues, cysteine and phenylalanine counted. This entry keeps only the CDR3 DNA: 45 bases, framed from base 1. CDR1 and CDR2 are read off the germline V gene as KGHSH and LQKENI. The V end gives up 6 bases and the J end 4 bases, leaving 5 bases in the junction not matched to a gene. The library was generated by the immunoSEQ multiplex PCR assay. TCRdb's version of the immuneACCESS table is confined to in-frame rearrangements and falls short of the full clone set. An unresolved V gene accounts for under half of the shortfall where checked; the remainder is of unknown origin. The sample records 24,000 or so clones, 75% to 90% of which are singletons. Of the sample, approximately 40% is held by the ten largest clones.

Recombination linked TRBV18 to TRBJ2-1; 11 junctional bases match TRBD2. Sequenced input: PBMCs. This sequence originates from a man aged 60 to 69 with head and neck cancer. The nucleotide sequence is TGTGCCAGCTCCCCCGGACTAGCGGGTTACAATGAGCAGTTCTTC. This sequence encodes CASSPGLAGYNEQFF.